This record covers a single T cell receptor (beta chain). This CDR3 spans 14 amino acids. Trimming shortened V by 4 bases and J by 7 bases, and 16 bases separated the two germline ends. The germline V gene encodes CDR1 SEHNR and CDR2 FQNEAQ (reference sequence). The data were taken from a study of identical twins. TCRdb re-analysed the 5' RACE reads in MiXCR, keeping a single row per CDR3 protein. The table includes under 350,000 distinct CDR3 sequences, 7.5% to 9.5% detected once. The same sample was also used in a study of yellow fever vaccine responses in identical twins.

The origin of this receptor is a woman aged 18-29 years in good health. The rearrangement uses TRBV7-9 and TRBJ2-5; D gene unclear. Sequenced input: CD8+ T cells sorted from blood. CDR3 amino acids: CASSSVYSEGTQYF. CDR3 in DNA: TGTGCCAGCAGCTCCGTTTATTCGGAAGGGACCCAGTACTTC.